The next 9 T cell receptor beta chains were all read from a single sample in a study of cytomegalovirus exposure and HLA in healthy donors (dated by TCRdb to 2016 to 2017). Library prep was done by the immunoSEQ multiplex PCR assay. The multiplex PCR relied on a mix of 60 forward primers for TCR Vbeta segments and 13 reverse primers for TCR Jbeta segments. TCRdb took over this immuneACCESS table, retaining in-frame rearrangements with V and J assigned. Such tables are incomplete; in checked studies, under half of the missing clones stem from an unresolved V gene, and the remainder is unexplained. The sample table lists 79,000 or so clones, 60% to 85% of them with a count of one. Around a fifth of the sample lies in the top ten. Sequencing used PBMCs. These receptors were collected from a woman aged 35 to 49 in good health and CMV-seropositive.

The V gene is TRBV2, the J gene TRBJ2-5; 9 bases are a match to TRBD1. The CDR3 totals 16 residues. Germline V lookup: CDR1 SNHLY, CDR2 FYNNEI. The V gene end was trimmed by 4 bases and the J gene end by 5 bases; junction bases not matched to a gene: 11. The CDR3: CASSGLQGAGGETQYF. CDR3 bases: TGTGCCAGCAGTGGTCTACAGGGGGCAGGGGGGGAGACCCAGTACTTC.

This clone appeared a single time. CDR3 sequence reads: CASSEEGQSYEQYF. The CDR3 DNA reads TGTGCCAGCAGTGAGGAAGGACAGTCATACGAGCAGTACTTC. The gene calls are TRBV6-1 and TRBJ2-7, with a tentative D call TRBD1 (6 bases). Deletions cut 3 bases from V and 4 bases from J, with 13 bases between. The CDR3 has 14 residues. CDR1 and CDR2 (germline): MNHNS, SASEGT.

V gene TRBV6-5 combines with J gene TRBJ2-2; 7 nucleotides match TRBD1. The germline V gene has CDR1 MNHEY and CDR2 SVGAGI. Trimming took 6 bases from V and 6 from J; bases not matched to a gene: 4. CDR3 length equals 13 residues. CDR3 in amino acids: CASRRQGSGELFF. The CDR3 coding sequence is TGTGCCAGCAGAAGACAGGGATCCGGGGAGCTGTTTTTT.

The gene calls are TRBV5-1 and TRBJ1-1; TRBD1 matches 7 bases. This CDR3 region has 13 residues. V shed 0 bases, J shed 7 bases, and the junction held 3 bases outside the gene matches. The germline V gene has CDR1 SGHRS and CDR2 YFSETQ. The CDR3 nucleotides read TGCGCCAGCAGCTTGGAGGGGGCAGGTGAAGCTTTCTTT. As protein: CASSLEGAGEAFF.

The chain combines TRBV18 with TRBJ1-5; tentative D call: TRBD1 (5 bases). The germline V gene has CDR1 KGHSH and CDR2 LQKENI. The CDR3 consists of 14 residues. V was trimmed by 3 bases and J by 5 bases, leaving 11 bases between them. In DNA, the CDR3 is TGTGCCAGCTCACCTACAGGCCAACATCAGCCCCAGCATTTT. Its translation is CASSPTGQHQPQHF. The full variable domain, completed using reference TRBV18 and TRBJ1-5, is NAGVMQNPRHLVRRRGQEARLRCSPMKGHSHVYWYRQLPEEGLKFMVYLQKENIIDESGMPKERFSAEFPKEGPSILRIQQVVRGDSAAYFCASSPTGQHQPQHFGDGTRLSIL.

This clone was counted between two and nine times. V and J are TRBV5-6 and TRBJ1-5, with D uncertain. V was trimmed by 4 bases and J by 1 base, leaving 9 bases between them. CDR3 size: 14 residues. Looked up from germline, CDR1 is SGHDT and CDR2 is YYEEEE. CDR3 nucleotides: TGTGCCAGCAGCCGTGAGGGAAGCAATCAGCCCCAGCATTTT. This sequence encodes CASSREGSNQPQHF.

This clone was counted a few times. The chain joins TRBV7-6 to TRBJ2-3; 8 nucleotides line up with TRBD2. CDR1 is SGHVS and CDR2 is FNYEAQ in the germline V gene. With 5 bases clipped from V and 1 base from J, the junction kept 5 bases outside the gene matches. The CDR3 contains 15 residues. CDR3 in amino acids: CASSLGRGGTDTQYF. DNA for the CDR3: TGTGCCAGCAGCCTGGGGCGGGGGGGCACAGATACGCAGTATTTT.

J is TRBJ2-1 and V is TRBV9; maybe TRBD1 (7 bases). The CDR3 consists of 15 residues. Germline CDR1 is SGDLS and CDR2 is YYNGEE. Trimming pared 4 bases from V and 4 bases from J, leaving 15 bases between. The DNA of the CDR3 is TGTGCCAGCAGCTCTCAGGGGGGTGCTTACAATGAGCAGTTCTTC. It yields the protein CASSSQGGAYNEQFF.

The chain recombines TRBV9 with TRBJ2-1, with TRBD2 identical over 9 bases. This CDR3 is built from 16 residues. CDR1 and CDR2 from the germline V gene are SGDLS and YYNGEE. J lost 1 base, V lost 0 bases, and 2 bases had no gene match. In nucleotides, the CDR3 is TGTGCCAGCAGCGTAGTTCTAGCGGGATCCTACAATGAGCAGTTCTTC. Translated, it gives CASSVVLAGSYNEQFF.